The entry below describes one TCR beta chain. One Seattle source followed patients from active infection through their disease course. This entry belongs to a study of blood T cell repertoires in COVID-19. Study at large: Italy, Spain and the United States were the sources of the convalescent and acute COVID-19 samples. The analysed material was cDNA or gDNA that came from T cells, B-cell-depleted T cells, or PBMCs.

How the authors handled the data: Estimation of nucleated cell counts relied on the amplification of reference gene primers. Some clones are missing from TCRdb's copy, which holds only in-frame ones; the method was immunoSEQ multiplex PCR. Clone size and V and J calls were adopted from that table, with D and trimming inferred from the DNA. The table lists roughly 100,000 clones, about 90% of them singletons. Germline V gives CDR1 SGDLS, CDR2 YYNGEE. The J segment lost 5 bases and the V segment lost 3 bases, leaving 7 bases of the junction unmatched. This CDR3 region has 15 residues. The sequenced material came from peripheral blood. This chain uses TRBV9 with TRBJ2-1; 8 bases are a match to TRBD2. This clonotype originated in a man aged 18 to 35 with COVID-19, enrolled during active disease. DNA for the CDR3: TGTGCCAGCAGCGCCTCGGGACTAGGGGACAATGAGCAGTTCTTC. Its protein is CASSASGLGDNEQFF. Full variable domain (remainder filled in from reference TRBV9 and TRBJ2-1): DSGVTQTPKHLITATGQRVTLRCSPRSGDLSVYWYQQSLDQGLQFLIQYYNGEERAKGNILERFSAQQFPDLHSELNLSSLELGDSALYFCASSASGLGDNEQFFGPGTRLTVL.